These 21 T cell receptor beta chains were all obtained from the same sample, sequenced in a study of shared clonotypes between healthy human individuals. Some clones are missing from TCRdb's copy, which holds only in-frame ones; the method was immunoSEQ multiplex PCR. The sample has approximately 980,000 clones; around three quarters are singletons. Sequenced: memory CD4+ T cells sorted from blood. The subset denotes: CD45RA-negative fraction. The origin of the receptors is a man between 18 and 35 years old in good health.

The chain carries TRBV7-2 and TRBJ1-1; a possible D gene is TRBD1 (5 bases). Germline-derived CDR1 and CDR2 are SGHTA and FQGNSA. This CDR3 has 16 residues. V lost 1 base and J lost 0, with 12 bases in between. CDR3: CASSLGSAGMNTEAFF. The CDR3 region has the DNA TGTGCCAGCAGCTTAGGATCTGCAGGGATGAACACTGAAGCTTTCTTT. The full variable domain, in which reference TRBV7-2 and TRBJ1-1 provide the parts outside the CDR3, is GAGVSQSPSNKVTEKGKDVELRCDPISGHTALYWYRQSLGQGLEFLIYFQGNSAPDKSGLPSDRFSAERTGGSVSTLTIQRTQQEDSAVYLCASSLGSAGMNTEAFFGQGTRLTVV.

This clone was detected a few times. The rearrangement uses TRBV7-3 and TRBJ1-6, with D possibly being TRBD1 (6 bases). V was trimmed by 4 bases and J by 6 bases, leaving 13 bases between them. Per the germline V gene, CDR1 is SGHTA and CDR2 is FQGTGA. The CDR3 length is 15 residues. CDR3 coding DNA: TGTGCCAGCAGCTCCTTACAGGGCTCTAATTCACCCCTCCACTTT. As protein: CASSSLQGSNSPLHF.

The rearrangement joins TRBV7-9 to TRBJ2-5, with D unclear. The CDR3 is 12 residues long. Germline loops: CDR1 SEHNR, CDR2 FQNEAQ (reference sequence). Trimming removed 4 bases at V and 4 bases at J, with 7 bases between. CDR3 residues: CASSSTGETQYF. CDR3 DNA sequence: TGTGCCAGCAGCTCCACGGGAGAGACCCAGTACTTC.

This chain joins TRBV7-9 and TRBJ2-3; TRBD2 agrees at 12 bases. J was trimmed by 1 base and V by 3 bases; bases with no gene match: 11. CDR1 and CDR2 (germline): SEHNR, FQNEAQ (reference sequence). This CDR3 has 19 amino acids. CDR3 bases: TGTGCCAGCAGCTTCTACCGGACTAGCGGGATAGGGGGCACAGATACGCAGTATTTT. It encodes CASSFYRTSGIGGTDTQYF.

This clone was detected a few times. The CDR3 region is CASSLRGTGGGTDTQYF. The CDR3 region has the DNA TGTGCCAGCAGCTTACGTGGGACAGGGGGCGGGACAGATACGCAGTATTTT. The rearrangement uses TRBV7-2 and TRBJ2-3, with 12 bases fitting TRBD1. The CDR3 is made up of 17 amino acids. V shed 2 bases, J shed 3 bases, and the junction held 6 bases outside the gene matches. The V gene's germline CDR1 is SGHTA and CDR2 FQGNSA.

This clone was counted between two and nine times. V is TRBV5-4 and J is TRBJ1-2; TRBD1 is a possible D gene (5 bases). Germline V gene sequence: CDR1 SGHNT, CDR2 YYREEE (reference sequence). Trimming removed 4 bases at V and 4 bases at J, with 17 bases between. The CDR3 is 15 amino acids. The CDR3 DNA reads as TGTGCCAGCAGCCTCGGGACGGCCACCATCTATGGCTACACCTTC. The encoded protein is CASSLGTATIYGYTF.

The rearrangement links TRBV5-8 to TRBJ1-5, with TRBD1 matching over 12 bases. This CDR3 spans 18 amino acids. Germline V lookup: CDR1 SGHTS, CDR2 YDEGEE. V lost 0 bases, J lost 1 base, and 5 bases stayed unmatched. This chain's CDR3 is CASSLGGQGANSNQPQHF. The CDR3 region has the DNA TGTGCCAGCAGCTTGGGGGGACAGGGGGCGAACAGCAATCAGCCCCAGCATTTT.

The chain couples TRBV4-1 to TRBJ1-2; no firm D call. Between the trimmed V and J ends, which lost 0 bases and 6 bases, there was a span of 17 bases. Germline CDR1 MGHRA, CDR2 YSYEKL. The CDR3 has 16 residues. This chain's CDR3 is CASSQDIDLPFDGYTF. The CDR3 DNA reads TGCGCCAGCAGCCAAGATATAGACCTGCCCTTCGATGGCTACACCTTC.

The chain joins TRBV18 to TRBJ2-5; D not resolved. This CDR3 is built from 12 residues. Germline V lookup: CDR1 KGHSH, CDR2 LQKENI. Trimming pared 2 bases from V and 5 bases from J, leaving 6 bases between. The chain's CDR3 is CASSPFRETQYF. The CDR3 DNA sequence: TGTGCCAGCTCACCATTTCGCGAGACCCAGTACTTC.

In its sample, this clone was seen many times. V is TRBV27 and J is TRBJ1-3; TRBD1 matches at 10 bases. This CDR3 has 14 residues. Losses at the gene ends were 10 bases for V and 1 base for J; bases not matched to a gene: 4. The germline CDR1 and CDR2 sequences are MNHEY and SMNVEV (reference sequence). The CDR3 here is CATRDRGSGNTIYF. As DNA, the CDR3 is TGTGCCACCCGGGACAGGGGATCTGGAAACACCATATATTTT.

The chain joins TRBV18 to TRBJ2-5; D gene uncertain. The CDR3 spans 13 residues. CDR1 and CDR2 (germline): KGHSH, LQKENI. The V end was cut by 3 bases, the J end by 4 bases, with 9 bases between. The CDR3 region is CASSPELGETQYF. The CDR3 DNA follows: TGTGCCAGCTCACCGGAGTTGGGAGAGACCCAGTACTTC.

The rearrangement joins TRBV5-1 to TRBJ1-1, with TRBD1 as a possible D gene (5 bases). CDR1 is SGHRS, CDR2 YFSETQ, per germline. The germline V and J ends were trimmed by 4 bases and 1 base, with 14 bases remaining between them. The CDR3 totals 15 residues. Written as DNA, the CDR3 is TGCGCCAGCAGCCTAGGGCGGGGCCCGAACACTGAAGCTTTCTTT. It translates to CASSLGRGPNTEAFF.

This clone has only one observation. This chain's CDR3 is CASSVDIGGNTIYF. In nucleotides, the CDR3 is TGTGCCAGCAGCGTAGATATTGGTGGAAACACCATATATTTT. J is TRBJ1-3 and V is TRBV9; D gene uncertain. CDR1 and CDR2 (germline): SGDLS, YYNGEE. The CDR3 is made up of 14 amino acids. V lost 0 bases to trimming and J lost 3 bases, with 7 bases between them.

The chain carries TRBV5-1 and TRBJ2-5; 12 bases line up with TRBD2. Germline V lookup: CDR1 SGHRS, CDR2 YFSETQ. V lost 5 bases and J lost 3; bases outside the gene matches: 5. The CDR3 loop spans 15 amino acids. CDR3 in DNA: TGCGCCAGCAGAGGACTAGCGGGAAGAGAAGAGACCCAGTACTTC. It yields the protein CASRGLAGREETQYF.

This sequence joins TRBV2 and TRBJ1-5, with a tentative D call TRBD1 (5 bases). The CDR3 length is 16 residues. The V end lost 5 bases, the J end lost 6 bases, and 20 bases lay between the germline ends. Germline lookup yields CDR1 SNHLY and CDR2 FYNNEI. CDR3 sequence (DNA): TGTGCCAGCAGTCTCCTCCCCCGACAGTCCGGTCAGCCCCAGCATTTT. It codes for CASSLLPRQSGQPQHF.

The V call is TRBV5-1, the J call TRBJ1-2; 9 nucleotides agree with TRBD1. Looked up from germline, CDR1 is SGHRS and CDR2 is YFSETQ. This CDR3 comprises 14 residues. Trimming cost V 1 base and J 8 bases; bases outside gene matches: 6. The CDR3 coding sequence is TGCGCCAGCAGCTTGAGTGGGACAGGGTCAGGCTACACCTTC. It translates to CASSLSGTGSGYTF.

This chain links TRBV4-3 with TRBJ2-2; a possible D gene is TRBD2 (6 bases). There are 14 residues in the CDR3. The V end was cut by 6 bases, the J end by 2 bases, with 10 bases between. Per germline, CDR1 LGHNA and CDR2 YSLEER. CDR3: CASSMAGNTGELFF. In nucleotides, the CDR3 is TGCGCCAGCAGTATGGCGGGAAACACCGGGGAGCTGTTTTTT.

The genes are TRBV5-4 and TRBJ2-3; no definite D call. The CDR3 spans 13 residues. Between the trimmed V and J ends, which lost 1 base and 2 bases, there was a span of 5 bases. From germline, CDR1 is SGHNT and CDR2 YYREEE (reference sequence). The CDR3 nucleotides read TGTGCCAGCAGCTTGTTCACCACAGATACGCAGTATTTT. Its protein product is CASSLFTTDTQYF.

The chain uses TRBV19 and TRBJ2-6; D might be TRBD1 (6 bases). The V end was cut by 6 bases, the J end by 0 bases, with 12 bases between. Germline CDR1 LNHDA, CDR2 SQIVND (reference sequence). This CDR3 comprises 16 residues. In DNA, the CDR3 is TGTGCCAGTAGCCGGACAGCTTTCTCTGGGGCCAACGTCCTGACTTTC. Its protein product is CASSRTAFSGANVLTF.

The chain couples TRBV27 to TRBJ2-1; 10 bases align to TRBD2. The CDR3 contains 15 residues. Germline V gene sequence: CDR1 MNHEY, CDR2 SMNVEV (reference sequence). The J segment lost 3 bases and the V segment lost 3 bases, leaving 2 bases of the junction unmatched. CDR3: CASSFLAGDYNEQFF. CDR3 nucleotides: TGTGCCAGCAGTTTTCTAGCGGGGGACTACAATGAGCAGTTCTTC.

This clone was counted only a few times. This chain uses TRBV9 with TRBJ1-2; D might be TRBD1 (5 bases). The V gene lost 3 bases and the J gene lost 8 bases, with 11 bases spanning the gap. The germline V gene encodes CDR1 SGDLS and CDR2 YYNGEE. CDR3 size: 12 residues. CDR3 DNA sequence: TGTGCCAGCAGCGACGACAGCTGGGGCTACACCTTC. Amino acid sequence: CASSDDSWGYTF.